Below are 5 T cell receptor beta chains sequenced from a single sample in a study of type 1 regulatory T cells. From the reads, TCRdb called clonotypes with MiXCR, one entry per CDR3 protein. The profile shows approximately 100,000 distinct CDR3 sequences, around a third of them singletons. The specimen sequenced was CD4+ T cells, either the whole sample or a sorted fraction (not recorded which). The receptor set was obtained from a human donor in good health.

This clonotype was seen a few times. This chain links TRBV20-1 with TRBJ2-4; D is possibly TRBD2 (6 bases). CDR1 DFQATT and CDR2 SNEGSKA come from the germline V gene (reference sequence). CDR3 length: 13 residues. Trimming took off 6 bases at V and 3 bases at J, with 12 bases between the two ends. CDR3 in DNA: TGCAGTGCAACGGGGGACTTCAAAAACATTCAGTACTTC. Protein product: CSATGDFKNIQYF.

V gene TRBV19 combines with J gene TRBJ2-2, with 8 bases identical to TRBD1. CDR1 LNHDA and CDR2 SQIVND come from the germline V gene (reference sequence). This CDR3 has 14 residues. Germline trimming cut 11 bases from V and 3 bases from J; bases unmatched to any gene: 8. The CDR3 spells CAPLSTGDTGELFF. The CDR3 DNA is TGTGCCCCACTATCGACAGGGGACACCGGGGAGCTGTTTTTT.

The chain uses TRBV7-8 and TRBJ2-7, with 7 bases lining up with TRBD2. With V trimmed by 5 bases and J by 3 bases, 13 bases remained unmatched. The CDR3 runs to 16 residues. Per germline, CDR1 SGHVS and CDR2 FQNEAQ. The CDR3 sequence: CASSETWSGMVYEQYF. DNA of the CDR3: TGTGCCAGCAGCGAGACTTGGAGCGGGATGGTCTACGAGCAGTACTTC.

V gene TRBV7-2 combines with J gene TRBJ2-5; D unresolved. CDR3 size: 14 residues. Germline V gene lookup returns CDR1 SGHTA and CDR2 FQGNSA. V lost 8 bases to trimming and J lost 5 bases, with 18 bases between them. Here the CDR3 DNA reads TGTGCCAGCGCGCCCGTTAGAAGGAGTGAGACCCAGTACTTC. Protein: CASAPVRRSETQYF.

This clonotype was seen more than once but under ten times. The chain is built from TRBV7-2 and TRBJ2-5; a possible D gene is TRBD2 (6 bases). Germline lookup yields CDR1 SGHTA and CDR2 FQGNSA. The ends were cut back, 5 bases at V and 3 bases at J, with 13 bases in the middle. This CDR3 comprises 14 residues. The CDR3 protein is CASSTWGGKETQYF. DNA of the CDR3: TGTGCCAGCAGCACGTGGGGCGGGAAAGAGACCCAGTACTTC.